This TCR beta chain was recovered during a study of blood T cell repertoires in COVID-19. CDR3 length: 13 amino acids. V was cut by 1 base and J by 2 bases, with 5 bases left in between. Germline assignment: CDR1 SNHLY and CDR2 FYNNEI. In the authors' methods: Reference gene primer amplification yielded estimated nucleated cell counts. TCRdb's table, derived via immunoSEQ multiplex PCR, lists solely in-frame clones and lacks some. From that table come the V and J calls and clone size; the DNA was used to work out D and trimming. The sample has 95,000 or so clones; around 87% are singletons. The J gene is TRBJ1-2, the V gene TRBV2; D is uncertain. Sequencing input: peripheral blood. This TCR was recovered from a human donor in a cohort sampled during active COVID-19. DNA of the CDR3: TGTGCCAGCAGTGAAGGACAAAACTATGGCTACACCTTC. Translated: CASSEGQNYGYTF.